This TCR beta chain originates from a study of blood T cell repertoires in COVID-19. The overall study: COVID-19 samples, acute and convalescent, were from the United States, Italy and Spain.

Methods used by the authors: Amplification of reference gene primers was used by the study to estimate nucleated cell counts. Data came from immunoSEQ multiplex PCR; TCRdb stores just in-frame clones and leaves some out. That table gives V, J and clone size, and the DNA gave D and trimming. The table lists approximately 240,000 clones, approximately 85% of them singletons. This clone was observed once. Source material: peripheral blood. The sequence derives from a man in his fifties who had recovered from COVID-19.

CDR3 bases: TGTGCCAGCAGTTTAGGGGCTAGCGGGAGCACCTCCTCCTACAATGAGCAGTTCTTC. Its translation is CASSLGASGSTSSYNEQFF. This rearrangement joins TRBV27 to TRBJ2-1; 10 bases agree with TRBD2. This CDR3 contains 19 residues. Per germline, CDR1 MNHEY and CDR2 SMNVEV (reference sequence). The V and J ends lost 2 bases and 0 bases, in that order; junction bases with no gene match: 10.